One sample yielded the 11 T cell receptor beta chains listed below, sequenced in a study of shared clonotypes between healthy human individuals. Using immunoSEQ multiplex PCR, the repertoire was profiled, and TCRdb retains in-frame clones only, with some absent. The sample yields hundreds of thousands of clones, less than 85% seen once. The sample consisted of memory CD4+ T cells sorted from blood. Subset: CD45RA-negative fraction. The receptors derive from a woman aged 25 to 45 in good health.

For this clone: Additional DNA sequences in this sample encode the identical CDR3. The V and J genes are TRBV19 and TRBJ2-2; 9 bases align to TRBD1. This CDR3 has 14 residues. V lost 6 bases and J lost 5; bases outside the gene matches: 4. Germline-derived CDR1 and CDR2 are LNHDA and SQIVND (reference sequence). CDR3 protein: CASRRQGGTGELFF. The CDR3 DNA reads TGTGCCAGTAGGAGACAGGGGGGTACCGGGGAGCTGTTTTTT.

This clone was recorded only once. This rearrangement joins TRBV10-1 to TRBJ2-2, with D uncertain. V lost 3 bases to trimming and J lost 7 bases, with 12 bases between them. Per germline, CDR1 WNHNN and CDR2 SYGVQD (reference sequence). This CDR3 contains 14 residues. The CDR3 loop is CASSDLQLVGELFF. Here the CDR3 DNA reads TGCGCCAGCAGTGATCTTCAGCTAGTCGGGGAGCTGTTTTTT.

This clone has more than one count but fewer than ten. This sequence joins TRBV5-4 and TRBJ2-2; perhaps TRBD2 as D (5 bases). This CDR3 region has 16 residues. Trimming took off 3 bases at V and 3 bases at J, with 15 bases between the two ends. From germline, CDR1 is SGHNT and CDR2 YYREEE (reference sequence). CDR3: CASSSRTRVYTGELFF. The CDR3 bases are TGTGCCAGCAGCTCCCGCACTAGAGTGTACACCGGGGAGCTGTTTTTT.

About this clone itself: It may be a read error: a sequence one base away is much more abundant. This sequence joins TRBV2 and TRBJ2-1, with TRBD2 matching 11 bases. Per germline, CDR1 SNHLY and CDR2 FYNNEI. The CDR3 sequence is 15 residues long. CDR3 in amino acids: CTSSLLAGVRNEQFF. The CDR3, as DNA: TGTACCAGCAGCCTACTAGCGGGAGTGAGAAATGAGCAGTTCTTC.

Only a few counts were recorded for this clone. CDR3 residues: CASSSAPLGHQPQHF. In DNA form, the CDR3 reads TGTGCCAGCAGTTCAGCCCCGTTGGGTCATCAGCCCCAGCATTTT. The chain combines TRBV28 with TRBJ1-5; no clear D gene. Trimming removed 4 bases from V and 5 bases from J, with 15 bases in between. Germline CDR1 is MDHEN and CDR2 is SYDVKM. This CDR3 region has 15 residues.

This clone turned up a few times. Here the CDR3 reads CASSPETGGSAEAFF. CDR3 sequence (DNA): TGTGCCAGCAGTCCTGAAACAGGGGGCAGCGCTGAAGCTTTCTTT. The chain carries TRBV28 and TRBJ1-1, with 9 bases identical to TRBD1. In germline, CDR1 is MDHEN, CDR2 SYDVKM. J gave up 6 bases and V 5 bases, and 10 bases lay outside the gene matches. The CDR3 runs 15 residues.

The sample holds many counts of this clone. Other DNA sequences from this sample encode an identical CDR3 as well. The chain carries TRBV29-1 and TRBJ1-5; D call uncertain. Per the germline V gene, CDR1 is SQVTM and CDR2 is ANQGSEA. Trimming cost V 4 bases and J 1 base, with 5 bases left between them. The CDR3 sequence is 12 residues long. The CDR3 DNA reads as TGCAGCGTTGCGGACAGCAATCAGCCCCAGCATTTT. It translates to CSVADSNQPQHF.

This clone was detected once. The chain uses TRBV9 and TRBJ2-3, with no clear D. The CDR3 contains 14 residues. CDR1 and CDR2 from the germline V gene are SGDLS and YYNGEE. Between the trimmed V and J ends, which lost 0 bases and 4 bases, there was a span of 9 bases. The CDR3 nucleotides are TGTGCCAGCAGCGTAGGATCAGGTCCAGATACGCAGTATTTT. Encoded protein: CASSVGSGPDTQYF.

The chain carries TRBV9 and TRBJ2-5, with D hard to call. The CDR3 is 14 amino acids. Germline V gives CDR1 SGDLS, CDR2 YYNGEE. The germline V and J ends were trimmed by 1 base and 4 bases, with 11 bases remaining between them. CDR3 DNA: TGTGCCAGCAGCGTATCCCCGAGGCCAGAGACCCAGTACTTC. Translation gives CASSVSPRPETQYF.

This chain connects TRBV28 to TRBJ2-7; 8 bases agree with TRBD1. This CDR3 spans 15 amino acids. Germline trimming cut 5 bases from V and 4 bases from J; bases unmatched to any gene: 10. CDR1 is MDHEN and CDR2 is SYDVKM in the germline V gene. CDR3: CASSLTGTGGYEQYF. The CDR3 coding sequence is TGTGCCAGCAGTCTTACCGGGACAGGCGGATACGAGCAGTACTTC.

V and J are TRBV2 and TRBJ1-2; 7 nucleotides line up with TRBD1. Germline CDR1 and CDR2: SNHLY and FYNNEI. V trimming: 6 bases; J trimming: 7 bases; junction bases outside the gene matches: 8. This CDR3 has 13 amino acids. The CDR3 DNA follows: TGTGCCAGCAGCCCACAGGGGATCGGTGGCTACACCTTC. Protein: CASSPQGIGGYTF.